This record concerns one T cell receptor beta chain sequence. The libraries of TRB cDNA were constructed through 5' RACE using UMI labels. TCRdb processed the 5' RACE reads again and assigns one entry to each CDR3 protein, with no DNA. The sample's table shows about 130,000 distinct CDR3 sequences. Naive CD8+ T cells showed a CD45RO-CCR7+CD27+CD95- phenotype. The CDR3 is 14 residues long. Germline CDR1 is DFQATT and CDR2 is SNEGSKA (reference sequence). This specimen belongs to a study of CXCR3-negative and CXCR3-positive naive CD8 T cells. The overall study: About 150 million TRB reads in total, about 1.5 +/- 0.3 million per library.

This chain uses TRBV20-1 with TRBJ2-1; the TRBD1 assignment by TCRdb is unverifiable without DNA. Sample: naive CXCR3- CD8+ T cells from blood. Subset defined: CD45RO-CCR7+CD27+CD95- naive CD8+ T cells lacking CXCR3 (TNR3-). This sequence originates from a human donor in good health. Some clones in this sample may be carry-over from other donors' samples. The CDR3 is CSAGGTAGYNEQFF.